This T cell receptor (beta chain) was retrieved from a study of shared clonotypes between healthy human individuals. Notes on the study in general: Though the depth was large, rarefaction showed that sorted-subset sequencing was incomplete.

V was clipped by 2 bases and J by 3 bases; unmatched bases: 7. The germline gives CDR1 GTSNPN, CDR2 SVGIG (reference sequence). The CDR3 has 17 residues. Comment on this clone: Its antigen remains unknown.

Profiling relied on immunoSEQ multiplex PCR, and the TCRdb table lists in-frame clones only, not all of them. The sample includes 1,500,000 or so clones, approximately 98.5% seen only once; the top ten take approximately 0.4%. The source of this sequence is a man aged 25 to 40 in good health. The chain links TRBV30 to TRBJ2-3; TRBD2 agrees at 14 bases. The material sequenced was naive CD4+ T cells sorted from blood. The subset was: CD45RA+ positively selected. The CDR3 DNA reads TGTGCCTGGAGTAGGGGGACTAGCGGGAGAGTAACAGATACGCAGTATTTT. It encodes CAWSRGTSGRVTDTQYF.